This passage covers 20 T cell receptor beta chains from one sample sequenced in a study of T cells in Graves' hyperthyroidism and ophthalmopathy. Authors of the study amplified TCR beta CDR3 regions from RNA transcripts. The primer set for the first-round RT-PCR of the TCR CDR3 was HTBI. TCRdb re-called the multiplex PCR reads through MiXCR, storing one row per CDR3 protein. Seen here are fewer than 900,000 distinct CDR3 sequences, less than 20% observed once, and the top ten hold under 9.5%. The sequenced sample consisted of blood. The source is a man between 18 and 29 years old with Graves' hyperthyroidism.

This clonotype was counted between two and nine times. V and J are TRBV28 and TRBJ1-2, with D unresolved. There are 13 residues in the CDR3. V lost 6 bases and J 3 bases, leaving 11 bases between the germline ends. Germline CDR1 is MDHEN and CDR2 is SYDVKM. In DNA form, the CDR3 reads TGTGCCAGCAGACGCAACACTGACTATGGCTACACCTTC. It codes for CASRRNTDYGYTF.

Many counts were recorded for this clonotype. The chain carries TRBV7-8 and TRBJ2-5, with D tentatively TRBD1 (5 bases). Germline V CDR1 and CDR2: SGHVS, FQNEAQ. V was cut by 0 bases and J by 5 bases, with 10 bases left in between. There are 14 residues in the CDR3. The DNA for the CDR3 is TGTGCCAGCAGCTTAGCCAGGGTGGGGGAGACCCAGTACTTC. It codes for CASSLARVGETQYF.

The chain combines TRBV9 with TRBJ2-4; D perhaps matches TRBD2 (5 bases). Deletions cut 6 bases from V and 8 bases from J, with 18 bases between. The germline V gene has CDR1 SGDLS and CDR2 YYNGEE. This CDR3 comprises 14 residues. CDR3 region: CASNPEGRTDIQYF. For the CDR3, the DNA is TGTGCCAGCAACCCTGAGGGCAGGACGGACATTCAGTACTTC.

V and J are TRBV20-1 and TRBJ2-1; no reliable D call. V lost 0 bases and J 0 bases, leaving 12 bases between the germline ends. Germline CDR1 reads DFQATT; CDR2 reads SNEGSKA (reference sequence). The CDR3 covers 16 residues. The CDR3 reads CSARDPFLSSYNEQFF. DNA of the CDR3: TGCAGTGCTAGAGATCCTTTCCTGAGCTCCTACAATGAGCAGTTCTTC.

The V gene is TRBV5-6, the J gene TRBJ1-2; 7 nucleotides line up with TRBD1. This CDR3 is 16 amino acids long. With 2 bases clipped from V and 5 bases from J, the junction kept 12 bases outside the gene matches. Germline V CDR1 and CDR2: SGHDT, YYEEEE. CDR3 residues: CASSLPPRQGVYGYTF. CDR3 nucleotide sequence: TGTGCCAGCAGCTTACCCCCCCGGCAGGGGGTATATGGCTACACCTTC.

This clonotype was seen more than once but under ten times. V usage is TRBV5-4 and J usage is TRBJ1-1; unclear D gene. The germline V gene encodes CDR1 SGHNT and CDR2 YYREEE (reference sequence). V was trimmed by 2 bases and J by 2 bases, leaving 13 bases between them. This CDR3 comprises 15 residues. The CDR3 loop is CASSFYSSDNTEAFF. As DNA, the CDR3 is TGTGCCAGCAGCTTTTATTCGTCGGATAACACTGAAGCTTTCTTT.

The chain employs TRBV5-1 and TRBJ2-5, with TRBD1 matching 8 bases. Germline lookup yields CDR1 SGHRS and CDR2 YFSETQ. The V and J ends lost 4 bases and 2 bases, in that order; junction bases with no gene match: 7. The CDR3 length is 15 residues. Here the CDR3 reads CASSPGQVVQETQYF. DNA for the CDR3: TGCGCCAGCAGCCCGGGACAGGTCGTGCAAGAGACCCAGTACTTC.

This clonotype was recorded many times. The J gene is TRBJ2-7, the V gene TRBV7-2; 9 nucleotides line up with TRBD1. From germline, CDR1 is SGHTA and CDR2 FQGNSA. The V gene end was trimmed by 5 bases and the J gene end by 6 bases; junction bases not matched to a gene: 14. There are 16 residues in the CDR3. DNA for the CDR3: TGTGCCAGCAGCCTAGTGCCGGGACAGGGATTTAGCGAGCAGTACTTC. Encoded protein: CASSLVPGQGFSEQYF.

This clonotype was counted at least ten times. The rearrangement uses TRBV5-1 and TRBJ1-4, with D possibly being TRBD1 (5 bases). CDR1 and CDR2 (germline): SGHRS, YFSETQ. Trimming cost V 4 bases and J 8 bases, with 12 bases left between them. The CDR3 covers 13 residues. CDR3 residues: CASSPGTVEKLFF. CDR3 nucleotide sequence: TGCGCCAGCAGCCCCGGGACGGTCGAAAAACTGTTTTTT. Supplemented by reference TRBV5-1 and TRBJ1-4, the full variable domain reads KAGVTQTPRYLIKTRGQQVTLSCSPISGHRSVSWYQQTPGQGLQFLFEYFSETQRNKGNFPGRFSGRQFSNSRSEMNVSTLELGDSALYLCASSPGTVEKLFFGSGTQLSVL.

This clonotype has only a few counts. V gene TRBV6-1 combines with J gene TRBJ2-5; 8 bases fit TRBD1. The V gene end was trimmed by 5 bases and the J gene end by 5 bases; junction bases not matched to a gene: 7. Germline assignment: CDR1 MNHNS and CDR2 SASEGT. This CDR3 comprises 14 residues. CDR3 region: CASSHRGRGETQYF. Written as DNA, the CDR3 is TGTGCCAGCAGTCACAGGGGGAGAGGGGAGACCCAGTACTTC.

This clonotype was seen at least ten times. V usage is TRBV2 and J usage is TRBJ2-7, with D possibly being TRBD1 (6 bases). Trimming pared 5 bases from V and 2 bases from J, leaving 10 bases between. Germline V lookup: CDR1 SNHLY, CDR2 FYNNEI. The CDR3 has 13 amino acids. CDR3: CASSRDKTYEQYF. CDR3 DNA: TGTGCCAGCAGTAGGGACAAAACCTACGAGCAGTACTTC.

The chain is built from TRBV6-1 and TRBJ2-3, with D perhaps matching TRBD2 (6 bases). The CDR3 contains 15 residues. CDR1 is MNHNS and CDR2 is SASEGT in the germline V gene. Trimming removed 3 bases at V and 0 bases at J, with 10 bases between. Here the CDR3 reads CASSDGGSSTDTQYF. CDR3 nucleotide sequence: TGTGCCAGCAGTGACGGGGGTTCTAGCACAGATACGCAGTATTTT.

This clonotype has a count of ten or more. The gene calls are TRBV12-3 or TRBV12-4 and TRBJ1-5, with no clear D. V shed 4 bases and J shed 2 bases, with 9 bases lying between them. The CDR3 totals 14 residues. The CDR3 DNA sequence: TGTGCCAGCAGTTATACCTCGGGCAATCAGCCCCAGCATTTT. It specifies CASSYTSGNQPQHF.

This clonotype has ten or more counts. The V call is TRBV28, the J call TRBJ1-2; unclear D gene. CDR1 is MDHEN and CDR2 is SYDVKM in the germline V gene. V lost 3 bases, J lost 4 bases, and 9 bases lay in between. This CDR3 has 13 amino acids. The CDR3 is CASSFGQVYGYTF. The CDR3 nucleotides read TGTGCCAGCAGTTTTGGGCAGGTCTATGGCTACACCTTC.

CDR3 bases: TGTGCCTGGGGCAGGGCGGGAGAGACCCAGTACTTC. Encoded protein: CAWGRAGETQYF. This chain links TRBV30 with TRBJ2-5; D tentatively fits TRBD1 or TRBD2 (5 bases each). CDR1 and CDR2 from the germline V gene are GTSNPN and SVGIG (reference sequence). CDR3 size: 12 residues. V shed 5 bases and J shed 4 bases, with 11 bases lying between them.

This clonotype was counted at least ten times. The chain employs TRBV11-1 and TRBJ2-7, with TRBD1 matching over 8 bases. Germline loops: CDR1 SGHAT, CDR2 FQDESV (reference sequence). The CDR3 sequence is 13 residues long. Trimming took 8 bases from V and 4 from J; bases not matched to a gene: 7. The CDR3 DNA is TGTGCCAGCGGAAAGGACAGGGATTACGAGCAGTACTTC. This codes for CASGKDRDYEQYF.

This clonotype was detected many times. The chain joins TRBV28 to TRBJ2-7; TRBD1 agrees at 9 bases. The germline gives CDR1 MDHEN, CDR2 SYDVKM. V gave up 6 bases and J gave up 2 bases; unmatched junction bases: 8. This CDR3 contains 15 residues. The DNA for the CDR3 is TGTGCCAGCAGCTCCACAGGGGGCCTAGCCTACGAGCAGTACTTC. Translating gives CASSSTGGLAYEQYF.

This clonotype was observed at least ten times. This chain uses TRBV28 with TRBJ1-5; unclear D gene. Germline CDR1 is MDHEN and CDR2 is SYDVKM. V lost 6 bases and J 0 bases, leaving 12 bases between the germline ends. CDR3 length: 15 residues. Here the CDR3 DNA reads TGTGCCAGCAGCTTGGTGGCCGTTAGCAATCAGCCCCAGCATTTT. Translation: CASSLVAVSNQPQHF.

This chain connects TRBV10-2 to TRBJ1-2, with 10 bases that match TRBD1. V lost 3 bases to trimming and J lost 8 bases; unmatched junction nucleotides: 6. Germline V gene lookup returns CDR1 WSHSY and CDR2 SAAADI. The CDR3 is 14 amino acids. Here the CDR3 DNA reads TGCGCCAGCAGTGATTCGGGACAGGGGATAGGCTACACCTTC. Translated: CASSDSGQGIGYTF.

This clonotype has at least ten counts. This chain joins TRBV28 and TRBJ1-5; TRBD1 agrees at 9 bases. With V trimmed by 8 bases and J by 4 bases, 3 bases remained unmatched. This CDR3 spans 13 amino acids. Germline V gene sequence: CDR1 MDHEN, CDR2 SYDVKM. The CDR3 is CASCGTGNQPQHF. CDR3 nucleotides: TGTGCCAGCTGTGGGACAGGGAATCAGCCCCAGCATTTT.